The present T cell receptor beta chain was sequenced within a study of post-analysis software for immune sequencing data (dated by TCRdb to the mid-2010s). Notes on the research overall: Recorded disease courses included relapsing-remitting, secondary progressive and progressive-relapsing multiple sclerosis, with some patients lacking subtype annotation. The multiple sclerosis patient repertoires were compared with 10 to 12 previously published healthy control repertoires from donors aged about 6 to 26 years. A subset of samples was prepared in parallel using single-end sample barcoding, then pooled and co-amplified after Illumina adapter ligation.

Library preparation used PCR. This sample was sequenced with an Illumina HiSeq 2500. Unique molecular identifiers were incorporated into TCR beta cDNA libraries to reduce PCR and sequencing biases. Roughly 0.5 million cDNA molecules were obtained per 1 to 10 million input T cells, so each molecule approximated one T cell. Patient libraries were prepared and sequenced with the same protocol used for the earlier healthy control dataset. Samples belonging to the same batch were prepared together, multiplexed and sequenced on a shared HiSeq lane. Processing in the source paper ran as follows. Raw barcoded reads were processed with MIGEC, and single-read molecular identifier groups were discarded before consensus assembly and CDR3 extraction. VDJtools was used for post-analysis of the clonotype tables, and diversity was normalized by down-sampling every dataset to the size of the smallest sample. To correct batch-related cross-sample contamination, repertoire overlap clustering matched CDR3 amino acid sequences but not nucleotide sequences. The public reads were run again by TCRdb, first through fastp at Q25 and then through MiXCR, and only productive beta chains were kept. Each record represents a unique CDR3 protein, reported with the most common genes and DNA among its rows. The V and J calls were determined by TCRdb, not by the authors. The sample profile shows 700,000 to 800,000 distinct CDR3 sequences; about 27% of them were found once. Around 0.6% of the sample rests with the top ten.

To demonstrate the VDJtools post-analysis software, the study profiled TCR beta repertoires from the peripheral blood of about 13 young patients with multiple sclerosis. The multiple sclerosis patients were children and adolescents between roughly 6 and 15 years of age. In the case of this clonotype: No cognate antigen has been identified for it. A much bigger clone sits one base away, suggesting this may be a read error.

Reading the germline V gene gives CDR1 SQVTM and CDR2 ANQGSEA. Unmatched junction bases come to 9, with V trimmed by 7 bases and J by 9 bases. From cysteine to phenylalanine, the CDR3 is 13 amino acids long. The only DNA kept is the CDR3, 39 bases in frame from the first base. The full study reports these points: A handful of TRBV segments, including TRBV5-6, TRBV5-1 and TRBV20-1, were significantly more frequent in patients than controls. The multiple sclerosis patient group was slightly younger than the control group. Direct clustering with F measure revealed strong co-clustering of samples prepared in the same batch, which led to a batch-effect correction. Compared with controls, multiple sclerosis patients had significantly lower normalized Chao1 diversity, a finding suggesting substantial peripheral T-cell clonal expansion.

This sequence originates from a girl aged 10 to 17 with multiple sclerosis. Here the chain combines TRBV29-1 and TRBJ1-2; 12 of the junction bases match TRBD1. Sequenced sample: blood. The nucleotide sequence reads TGCAGCGGCGGGACAGGGGGCAACGCGAGCTACACCTTC. It codes for CSGGTGGNASYTF.